These 22 T cell receptor beta chains originate from one sample sequenced in a study of cytomegalovirus exposure and HLA in healthy donors. Libraries were prepared by immunoSEQ multiplex PCR; TCRdb keeps only in-frame clonotypes and omits some of them. The table records 150,000 to 200,000 clones, approximately 86% of them present only once. Input material: PBMCs. These TCRs come from a young man in good health and CMV-seropositive.

V is TRBV5-8 and J is TRBJ2-1, with 7 bases matching TRBD2. The CDR3 contains 15 residues. V lost 1 base to trimming and J lost 8 bases; unmatched junction nucleotides: 9. Germline CDR1 and CDR2: SGHTS and YDEGEE. The CDR3 sequence is CASSLFGTGGDEQFF. The CDR3 bases are TGTGCCAGCAGCTTGTTTGGCACTGGGGGGGATGAGCAGTTCTTC.

The chain joins TRBV18 to TRBJ2-5; a weak D match, TRBD1 (5 bases). This CDR3 is built from 14 residues. Germline loops: CDR1 KGHSH, CDR2 LQKENI. V was trimmed by 6 bases and J by 5 bases, leaving 16 bases between them. This CDR3 reads CASSGASYGETQYF. In DNA, the CDR3 is TGTGCCAGCTCTGGGGCCTCCTACGGGGAGACCCAGTACTTC. Full variable domain (rest looked up from reference TRBV18 and TRBJ2-5): NAGVMQNPRHLVRRRGQEARLRCSPMKGHSHVYWYRQLPEEGLKFMVYLQKENIIDESGMPKERFSAEFPKEGPSILRIQQVVRGDSAAYFCASSGASYGETQYFGPGTRLLVL.

This clone was picked up one time. CDR3 bases: TGTGCCAGCAGCGAGGGTTTGGGGTCACCCCTCCACTTT. Its protein is CASSEGLGSPLHF. The chain has TRBV13 and TRBJ1-6; D ambiguous. The CDR3 extends over 13 amino acids. The ends were cut back, 5 bases at V and 10 bases at J, with 12 bases in the middle. Germline CDR1 is PRHDT and CDR2 is FYEKMQ (reference sequence).

Only a few counts were recorded for this clone. The rearrangement links TRBV5-1 to TRBJ1-6, with a possible D match to TRBD1 (5 bases). V lost 1 base and J lost 6, with 8 bases in between. The CDR3 length is 14 residues. Germline V gene lookup returns CDR1 SGHRS and CDR2 YFSETQ. The CDR3 DNA reads TGCGCCAGCAGCTTGCGGGGGGGTAATTCACCCCTCCACTTT. The encoded protein is CASSLRGGNSPLHF.

This chain connects TRBV7-8 to TRBJ1-1, with 7 positions matching TRBD1. CDR3 length: 18 residues. With V trimmed by 0 bases and J by 0 bases, 10 bases remained unmatched. In germline, CDR1 is SGHVS, CDR2 FQNEAQ. In nucleotides, the CDR3 is TGTGCCAGCAGCTTAGCGTTGGGGGCAGGGGGGTTGAACACTGAAGCTTTCTTT. Encoded protein: CASSLALGAGGLNTEAFF. Full variable domain (rest looked up from reference TRBV7-8 and TRBJ1-1): GAGVSQSPRYKVAKRGQDVALRCDPISGHVSLFWYQQALGQGPEFLTYFQNEAQLDKSGLPSDRFFAERPEGSVSTLKIQRTQQEDSAVYLCASSLALGAGGLNTEAFFGQGTRLTVV.

This clone was counted only a few times. Other DNA sequences from this sample encode an identical CDR3 as well. The chain joins TRBV4-3 to TRBJ1-1; 9 bases map to TRBD1. The V gene end was trimmed by 4 bases and the J gene end by 5 bases; junction bases not matched to a gene: 2. The CDR3 length is 13 residues. CDR1 is LGHNA, CDR2 YSLEER, per germline. CDR3 sequence reads: CASSLDRGTEAFF. CDR3 nucleotide sequence: TGCGCCAGCAGCCTGGACAGGGGAACTGAAGCTTTCTTT.

The chain employs TRBV4-3 and TRBJ2-7, with 13 positions matching TRBD2. The CDR3 is 17 amino acids. Looked up from germline, CDR1 is LGHNA and CDR2 is YSLEER. The V and J ends lost 0 bases and 3 bases, in that order; junction bases with no gene match: 5. CDR3 sequence (DNA): TGCGCCAGCAGCCAAGAGTATGGGACTAGCGGGGACTACGAGCAGTACTTC. It translates to CASSQEYGTSGDYEQYF.

The V gene is TRBV27, the J gene TRBJ2-3, with 11 nucleotides matching TRBD2. The germline V gene encodes CDR1 MNHEY and CDR2 SMNVEV (reference sequence). The CDR3 sequence is 15 residues long. V trimming: 8 bases; J trimming: 5 bases; junction bases outside the gene matches: 9. The CDR3: CASGILAGAGDTQYF. In nucleotides, the CDR3 is TGTGCCAGCGGAATACTAGCGGGGGCCGGAGATACGCAGTATTTT.

This clone was counted a few times. The chain recombines TRBV27 with TRBJ1-6; D gene uncertain. This CDR3 spans 13 amino acids. Germline V CDR1 and CDR2: MNHEY, SMNVEV (reference sequence). Trimming pared 6 bases from V and 6 bases from J, leaving 9 bases between. The CDR3 is CASSPIANSPLHF. The CDR3 DNA is TGTGCCAGCAGCCCGATAGCTAATTCACCCCTCCACTTT.

The rearrangement joins TRBV7-2 to TRBJ1-3, with D hard to call. V was trimmed by 1 base and J by 0 bases, leaving 13 bases between them. This CDR3 has 17 amino acids. The germline CDR1 and CDR2 sequences are SGHTA and FQGNSA. CDR3 amino acids: CASSLVEGLISGNTIYF. Written as DNA, the CDR3 is TGTGCCAGCAGCTTAGTTGAGGGCCTCATCTCTGGAAACACCATATATTTT. Based on the CDR3 plus reference TRBV7-2 and TRBJ1-3, the full variable domain is GAGVSQSPSNKVTEKGKDVELRCDPISGHTALYWYRQSLGQGLEFLIYFQGNSAPDKSGLPSDRFSAERTGGSVSTLTIQRTQQEDSAVYLCASSLVEGLISGNTIYFGEGSWLTVV.

The J gene is TRBJ2-7, the V gene TRBV29-1, with D possibly being TRBD1 (5 bases). Germline CDR1 SQVTM, CDR2 ANQGSEA. V shed 7 bases and J shed 7 bases, with 17 bases lying between them. This CDR3 is 12 amino acids long. This CDR3 reads CSARDSQGEQYF. CDR3 nucleotides: TGCAGCGCCCGAGACAGCCAAGGTGAGCAGTACTTC.

V and J are TRBV10-3 and TRBJ2-7, with TRBD1 matching 7 bases. The CDR3 length is 16 residues. Germline assignment: CDR1 ENHRY and CDR2 SYGVKD. V dropped 8 bases and J dropped 6; count of bases not matched to a gene: 19. The CDR3 DNA reads as TGTGCCATCGGGCTTGACAGGGCAGGGCGTTGGTTCGAGCAGTACTTC. It translates to CAIGLDRAGRWFEQYF.

V and J are TRBV7-3 and TRBJ2-5, with 10 bases fitting TRBD2. The germline V gene has CDR1 SGHTA and CDR2 FQGTGA. The J segment lost 5 bases and the V segment lost 5 bases, leaving 8 bases of the junction unmatched. The CDR3 totals 15 residues. The CDR3 spells CASSPTSGDGETQYF. In DNA, the CDR3 is TGTGCCAGCAGCCCCACTAGCGGGGATGGTGAGACCCAGTACTTC.

The gene calls are TRBV6-6 and TRBJ1-2; 7 bases match TRBD1. Germline CDR1 reads MNHNY; CDR2 reads SVGAGI (reference sequence). The CDR3 loop spans 14 amino acids. V was pared by 8 bases and J by 6 bases, with 12 bases of the junction left unmatched. DNA of the CDR3: TGTGCCAGCCGCGACTACAGGGGAATGGATGGCTACACCTTC. It translates to CASRDYRGMDGYTF.

This clone was seen a single time. The rearrangement uses TRBV4-1 and TRBJ1-5, with TRBD1 matching over 8 bases. V was clipped by 3 bases and J by 2 bases; unmatched bases: 6. Germline CDR1 MGHRA, CDR2 YSYEKL. This CDR3 contains 16 residues. CDR3 coding DNA: TGCGCCAGCAGCCAGGAGACAGGGGTCGGCAATCAGCCCCAGCATTTT. Translated: CASSQETGVGNQPQHF.

The chain uses TRBV18 and TRBJ1-5; D uncertain. Germline V gene lookup returns CDR1 KGHSH and CDR2 LQKENI. This CDR3 comprises 16 residues. V lost 1 base to trimming and J lost 10 bases, with 20 bases between them. This CDR3 reads CASSPRSLAGGPPQHF. The CDR3 nucleotides are TGTGCCAGCTCACCACGTAGCCTTGCGGGTGGACCCCCCCAGCATTTT. The full variable domain, its missing parts supplied by reference TRBV18 and TRBJ1-5, is NAGVMQNPRHLVRRRGQEARLRCSPMKGHSHVYWYRQLPEEGLKFMVYLQKENIIDESGMPKERFSAEFPKEGPSILRIQQVVRGDSAAYFCASSPRSLAGGPPQHFGDGTRLSIL.

The chain combines TRBV4-1 with TRBJ1-1; 9 nucleotides match TRBD1. The CDR3 covers 14 residues. In germline, CDR1 is MGHRA, CDR2 YSYEKL. V gave up 3 bases and J gave up 4 bases; unmatched junction bases: 3. CDR3 region: CASSQRTGVTEAFF. The CDR3 nucleotides are TGCGCCAGCAGCCAGAGGACAGGGGTCACTGAAGCTTTCTTT.

This sequence joins TRBV19 and TRBJ1-1; D unclear. Germline loops: CDR1 LNHDA, CDR2 SQIVND (reference sequence). The V end lost 5 bases, the J end lost 6 bases, and 19 bases lay between the germline ends. This CDR3 comprises 15 residues. CDR3 DNA: TGTGCCAGTAGTCGGAGGGAGAGGTCTAGAGCTGAAGCTTTCTTT. Amino acids: CASSRRERSRAEAFF.

This clone was recorded only once. The chain combines TRBV10-2 with TRBJ2-1; TRBD2 agrees at 8 bases. Germline V lookup: CDR1 WSHSY, CDR2 SAAADI. V was clipped by 8 bases and J by 6 bases; unmatched bases: 15. The CDR3 runs 16 residues. CDR3 protein: CASSPRNERGSNEQFF. CDR3 bases: TGCGCCAGCTCCCCTCGGAACGAGCGGGGGTCCAATGAGCAGTTCTTC.

V and J are TRBV4-3 and TRBJ2-2, with TRBD2 matching over 10 bases. The V and J ends lost 1 base and 7 bases, in that order; junction bases with no gene match: 3. This CDR3 contains 15 residues. CDR1 and CDR2 (germline): LGHNA, YSLEER. The DNA of the CDR3 is TGCGCCAGCAGCCAAGGAGTAGCGGGGGGCGGGGAGCTGTTTTTT. This translates into CASSQGVAGGGELFF.

CDR3: CASSQDITHSYGYTF. CDR3 bases: TGCGCCAGCAGTCAGGACATCACACATAGTTATGGCTACACCTTC. This sequence joins TRBV23-1 and TRBJ1-2; D may be TRBD1 (5 bases). TRBV23-1 is an open reading frame whose function is uncertain. Between the trimmed V and J ends, which lost 3 bases and 5 bases, there was a span of 16 bases. CDR3 length: 15 residues.

This clone showed up just a few times. V is TRBV6-1 and J is TRBJ1-1; 11 bases line up with TRBD1. CDR1 and CDR2 (germline): MNHNS, SASEGT. Germline trimming cut 4 bases from V and 3 bases from J; bases unmatched to any gene: 1. This CDR3 contains 14 residues. CDR3 residues: CASSVGQGDTEAFF. The CDR3 DNA sequence: TGTGCCAGCAGTGTGGGACAGGGGGACACTGAAGCTTTCTTT.